The rows below give T cell receptor beta chains drawn from one sample of a study of blood T cell repertoires in COVID-19. Only in-frame clones appear in the TCRdb table, and some are missing; sequencing was by immunoSEQ multiplex PCR. The sample has about 250,000 clones; 80% to 90% are singletons. Input material: PBMCs or T cells enriched from blood (not recorded which). All receptors derive from a woman in her thirties who had recovered from COVID-19. CDR3s leave out the opening cysteine and the closing phenylalanine or tryptophan.

v_call cdr3_aa
TRBV25-1 ASRYGGVNTEAF
TRBV28 ASSLSRTGRKISYEQY
TRBV18 ASSPGHQERYGYT
TRBV30 AWISPTGAGMAF
TRBV5-6 ASSRRLTSSGNTIY
TRBV14 ASSPTRLAATYEQY
TRBV3-1/TRBV3-2 ASSRGNYNEQF
TRBV3-1/TRBV3-2 ASSPGGLPSQPQH
TRBV7-8 ASSFVPGQGDTGELF
TRBV7-8 ASSLSGHNSNQPQH
TRBV11-2 ASSFAQGARSGDTQY
TRBV12-3/TRBV12-4 ASSLRGDTEAF
TRBV7-2 ASRRTGNTIY